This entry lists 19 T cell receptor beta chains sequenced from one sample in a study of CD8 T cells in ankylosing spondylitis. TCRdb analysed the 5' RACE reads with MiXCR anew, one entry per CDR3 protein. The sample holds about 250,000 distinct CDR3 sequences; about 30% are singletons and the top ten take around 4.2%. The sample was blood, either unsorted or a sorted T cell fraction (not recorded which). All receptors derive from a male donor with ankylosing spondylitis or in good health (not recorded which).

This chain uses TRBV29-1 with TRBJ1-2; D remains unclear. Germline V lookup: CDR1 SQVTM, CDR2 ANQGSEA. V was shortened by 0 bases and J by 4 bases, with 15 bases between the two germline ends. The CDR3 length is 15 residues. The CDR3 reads CSVEESRPSLYGYTF. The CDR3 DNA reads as TGCAGCGTTGAAGAATCTCGGCCCTCACTCTATGGCTACACCTTC. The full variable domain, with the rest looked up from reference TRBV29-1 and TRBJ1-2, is SAVISQKPSRDICQRGTSLTIQCQVDSQVTMMFWYRQQPGQSLTLIATANQGSEATYESGFVIDKFPISRPNLTFSTLTVSNMSPEDSSIYLCSVEESRPSLYGYTFGSGTRLTVV.

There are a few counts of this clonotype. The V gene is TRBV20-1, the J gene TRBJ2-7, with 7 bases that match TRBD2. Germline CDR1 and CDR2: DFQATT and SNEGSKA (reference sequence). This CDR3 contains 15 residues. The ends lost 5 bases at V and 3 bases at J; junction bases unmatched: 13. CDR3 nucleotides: TGCAGTGCTTCCGAGGCCCAGCGGGGTAACTACGAGCAGTACTTC. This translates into CSASEAQRGNYEQYF.

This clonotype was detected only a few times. CDR3 amino acids: CSVANNSRGGEQYF. As DNA, the CDR3 is TGCAGCGTGGCCAACAACAGCCGTGGGGGCGAGCAGTACTTC. The chain uses TRBV29-1 and TRBJ2-7; the D gene could be TRBD1 or TRBD2 (5 bases each). Germline V gene sequence: CDR1 SQVTM, CDR2 ANQGSEA. The V and J ends lost 6 bases and 6 bases respectively, with 21 bases between them. The CDR3 has 14 amino acids.

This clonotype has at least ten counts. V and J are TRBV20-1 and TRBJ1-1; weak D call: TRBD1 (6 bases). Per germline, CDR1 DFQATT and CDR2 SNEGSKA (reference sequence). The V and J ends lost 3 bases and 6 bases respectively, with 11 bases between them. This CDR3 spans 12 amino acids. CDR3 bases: TGCAGTGCTAGTGGGGGCAAGGCTGAAGCTTTCTTT. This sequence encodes CSASGGKAEAFF.

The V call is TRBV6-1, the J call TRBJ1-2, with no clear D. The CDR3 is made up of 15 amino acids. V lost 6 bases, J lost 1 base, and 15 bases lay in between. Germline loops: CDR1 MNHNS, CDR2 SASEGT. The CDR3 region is CASREESRDNYGYTF. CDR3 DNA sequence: TGTGCCAGCAGGGAGGAGAGCCGTGATAACTATGGCTACACCTTC.

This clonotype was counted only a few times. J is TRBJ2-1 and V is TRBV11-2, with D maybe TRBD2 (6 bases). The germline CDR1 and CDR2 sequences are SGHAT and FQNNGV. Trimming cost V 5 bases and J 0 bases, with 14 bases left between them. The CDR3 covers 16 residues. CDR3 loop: CASSTTSRSSYNEQFF. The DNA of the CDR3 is TGTGCCAGCAGCACTACTAGCCGAAGCTCCTACAATGAGCAGTTCTTC.

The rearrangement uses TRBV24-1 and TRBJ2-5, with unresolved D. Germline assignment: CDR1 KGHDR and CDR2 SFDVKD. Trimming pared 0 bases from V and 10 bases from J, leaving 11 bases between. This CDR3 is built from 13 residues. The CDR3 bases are TGTGCCACCAGTGATTTGAGGACCTCCGTCCAGTACTTC. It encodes CATSDLRTSVQYF.

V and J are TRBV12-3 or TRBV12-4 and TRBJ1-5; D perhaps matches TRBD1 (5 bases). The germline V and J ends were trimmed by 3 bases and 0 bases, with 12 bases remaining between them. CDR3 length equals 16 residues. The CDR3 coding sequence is TGTGCCAGCAGTTTTACAGGAACCTATAGCAATCAGCCCCAGCATTTT. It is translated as CASSFTGTYSNQPQHF.

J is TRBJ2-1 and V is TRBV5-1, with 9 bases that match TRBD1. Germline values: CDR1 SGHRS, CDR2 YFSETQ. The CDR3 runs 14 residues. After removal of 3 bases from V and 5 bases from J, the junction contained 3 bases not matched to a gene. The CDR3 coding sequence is TGCGCCAGCAGCTCCGGGGACAGGGACAATGAGCAGTTCTTC. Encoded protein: CASSSGDRDNEQFF.

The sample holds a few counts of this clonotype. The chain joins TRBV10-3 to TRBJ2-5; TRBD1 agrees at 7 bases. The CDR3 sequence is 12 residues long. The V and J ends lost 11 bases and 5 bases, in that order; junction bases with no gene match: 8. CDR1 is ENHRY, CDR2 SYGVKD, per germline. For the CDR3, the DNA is TGTGCCTCCAGACAGGGTGGTGAGACCCAGTACTTC. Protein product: CASRQGGETQYF.

The CDR3 loop reads CSARGVMAEETQYF. CDR3 nucleotides: TGCAGTGCTCGGGGGGTGATGGCAGAGGAGACCCAGTACTTC. The chain recombines TRBV20-1 with TRBJ2-5; the match to TRBD2 covers 7 bases. The V gene end was trimmed by 5 bases and the J gene end by 5 bases; junction bases not matched to a gene: 11. Per the germline V gene, CDR1 is DFQATT and CDR2 is SNEGSKA (reference sequence). This CDR3 has 14 residues.

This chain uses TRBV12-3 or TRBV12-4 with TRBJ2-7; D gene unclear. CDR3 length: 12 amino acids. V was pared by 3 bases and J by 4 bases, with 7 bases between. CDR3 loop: CASSLEFYEQYF. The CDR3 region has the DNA TGTGCCAGCAGTTTGGAGTTTTACGAGCAGTACTTC.

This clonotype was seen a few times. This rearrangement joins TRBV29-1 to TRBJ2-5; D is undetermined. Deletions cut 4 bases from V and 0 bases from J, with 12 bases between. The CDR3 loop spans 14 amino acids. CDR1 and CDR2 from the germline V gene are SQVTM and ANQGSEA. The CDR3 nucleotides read TGCAGCGTTGTCCTACTGAAGGACCAAGAGACCCAGTACTTC. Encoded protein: CSVVLLKDQETQYF.

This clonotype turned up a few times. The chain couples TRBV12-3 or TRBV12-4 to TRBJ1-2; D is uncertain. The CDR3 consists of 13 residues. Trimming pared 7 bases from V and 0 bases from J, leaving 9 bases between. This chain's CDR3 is CASTNTANYGYTF. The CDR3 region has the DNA TGTGCCAGCACCAATACAGCTAACTATGGCTACACCTTC.

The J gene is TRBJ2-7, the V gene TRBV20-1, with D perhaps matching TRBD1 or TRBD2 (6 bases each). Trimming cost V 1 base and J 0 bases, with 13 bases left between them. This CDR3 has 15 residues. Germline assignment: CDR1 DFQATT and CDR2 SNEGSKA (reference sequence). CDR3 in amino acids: CSARARGLFSYEQYF. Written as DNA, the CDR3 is TGCAGTGCTAGAGCCAGGGGACTTTTCTCCTACGAGCAGTACTTC.

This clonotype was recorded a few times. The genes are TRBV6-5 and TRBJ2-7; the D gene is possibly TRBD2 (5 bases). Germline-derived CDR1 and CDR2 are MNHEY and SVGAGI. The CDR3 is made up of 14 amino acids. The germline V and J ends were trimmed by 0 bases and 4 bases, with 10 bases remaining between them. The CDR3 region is CASSYSAGGYEQYF. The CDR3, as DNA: TGTGCCAGCAGTTACTCGGCGGGTGGGTACGAGCAGTACTTC.

The CDR3 bases are TGTGCCAGCAGTTTATTTCGGTATTCACCCCTCCACTTT. Protein product: CASSLFRYSPLHF. The rearrangement joins TRBV27 to TRBJ1-6; no clear D. V lost 1 base and J lost 8, with 6 bases in between. The germline V gene has CDR1 MNHEY and CDR2 SMNVEV (reference sequence). This CDR3 is built from 13 residues.

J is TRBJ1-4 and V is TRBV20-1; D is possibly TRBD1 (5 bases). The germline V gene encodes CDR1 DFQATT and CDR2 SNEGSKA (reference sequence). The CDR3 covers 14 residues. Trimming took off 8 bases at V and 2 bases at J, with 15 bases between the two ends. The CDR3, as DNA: TGCAGTCCAACGTCGGGGCTGACTAATGAAAAACTGTTTTTT. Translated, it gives CSPTSGLTNEKLFF.

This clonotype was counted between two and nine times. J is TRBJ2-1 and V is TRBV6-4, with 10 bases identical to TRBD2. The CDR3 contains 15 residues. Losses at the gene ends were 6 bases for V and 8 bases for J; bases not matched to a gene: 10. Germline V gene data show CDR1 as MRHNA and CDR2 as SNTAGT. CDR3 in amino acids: CASSPTSGPGDEQFF. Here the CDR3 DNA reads TGTGCCAGCAGCCCGACTAGCGGGCCCGGGGATGAGCAGTTCTTC.